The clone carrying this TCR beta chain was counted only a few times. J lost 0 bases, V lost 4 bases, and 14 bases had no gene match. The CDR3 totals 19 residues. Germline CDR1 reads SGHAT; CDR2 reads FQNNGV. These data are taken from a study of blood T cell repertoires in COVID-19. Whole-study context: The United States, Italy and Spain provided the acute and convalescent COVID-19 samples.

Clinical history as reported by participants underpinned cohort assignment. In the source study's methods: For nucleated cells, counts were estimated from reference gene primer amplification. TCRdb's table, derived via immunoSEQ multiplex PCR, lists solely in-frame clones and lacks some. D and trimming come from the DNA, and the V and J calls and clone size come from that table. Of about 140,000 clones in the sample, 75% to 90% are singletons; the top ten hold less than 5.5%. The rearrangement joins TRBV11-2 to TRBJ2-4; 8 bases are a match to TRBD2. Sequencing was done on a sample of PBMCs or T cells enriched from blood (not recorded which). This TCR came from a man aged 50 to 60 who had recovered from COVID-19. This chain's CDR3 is CASSSPSLAGGLAKNIQYF. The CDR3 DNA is TGTGCCAGCAGCTCACCAAGCCTAGCGGGTGGACTAGCCAAAAACATTCAGTACTTC.